A selection of T cell receptor beta chains follows, all from one sample in a study of CD8 T cells in Susac syndrome. TCRdb re-derived calls from the immunoSEQ multiplex PCR reads in MiXCR, one entry per CDR3 protein. The sample comprises about 400,000 distinct CDR3 sequences, roughly 85% of which are singletons, and around 0.12% rests with the top ten. The sample was CD8+ T cells from PBMCs. These receptors came from a human donor with multiple sclerosis. The CDR3 runs from the conserved cysteine through the conserved F or W. A D gene is named only where the DNA matches it firmly. Rows may omit the clone size; those that give it use once, few, many or a size class.

J,size,V,D,DNA,CDR3
TRBJ2-1,once,TRBV28,TRBD2,TGTGCCAGCAGTTCTCCGTACCCGCGGGAGGTGTTCAATGAGCAGTTCTTC,CASSSPYPREVFNEQFF
TRBJ2-2,once,TRBV30,NA,TGTGCCTGGAACGTCGGCGCCGGGGAGCTGTTTTTT,CAWNVGAGELFF
TRBJ2-5,NA,TRBV30,TRBD2,TGTGCCCGAGGAGGGATAGCGGGGGAGCAAGAGACCCAGTACTTC,CARGGIAGEQETQYF
TRBJ2-5,NA,TRBV5-1,TRBD2,TGCGCCAGCAGCGGGGGGGGACTAGCGGGAGAAGTCACGGAGACCCAGTACTTC,CASSGGGLAGEVTETQYF
TRBJ2-1,NA,TRBV19,TRBD2,TGTGCCAGTAGTAGGAGCGGGAGTGCGGATGAGCAGTTCTTC,CASSRSGSADEQFF
TRBJ2-7,NA,TRBV29-1,TRBD1,TGCAGCGTTGAAGGGGACAGAGCCTACGAGCAGTACTTC,CSVEGDRAYEQYF
TRBJ2-5,NA,TRBV4-1,NA,TGCGCCAGCAGCCAAGATTTCAGGACAGAACAAGAGACCCAGTACTTC,CASSQDFRTEQETQYF
TRBJ2-7,NA,TRBV7-9,NA,TGTGCCAGCAGCGGCACGGGATACTCCTACGAGCAGTACTTC,CASSGTGYSYEQYF
TRBJ2-7,NA,TRBV30,NA,TGTGCCTGGAGTGTACCCCGGGTGAGCGAGCAGTACTTC,CAWSVPRVSEQYF
TRBJ1-1,NA,TRBV4-1,TRBD1,TGCGCCAGCAGCCAAGTTGAGGGGGCGCGGACTGAAGCTTTCTTT,CASSQVEGARTEAFF